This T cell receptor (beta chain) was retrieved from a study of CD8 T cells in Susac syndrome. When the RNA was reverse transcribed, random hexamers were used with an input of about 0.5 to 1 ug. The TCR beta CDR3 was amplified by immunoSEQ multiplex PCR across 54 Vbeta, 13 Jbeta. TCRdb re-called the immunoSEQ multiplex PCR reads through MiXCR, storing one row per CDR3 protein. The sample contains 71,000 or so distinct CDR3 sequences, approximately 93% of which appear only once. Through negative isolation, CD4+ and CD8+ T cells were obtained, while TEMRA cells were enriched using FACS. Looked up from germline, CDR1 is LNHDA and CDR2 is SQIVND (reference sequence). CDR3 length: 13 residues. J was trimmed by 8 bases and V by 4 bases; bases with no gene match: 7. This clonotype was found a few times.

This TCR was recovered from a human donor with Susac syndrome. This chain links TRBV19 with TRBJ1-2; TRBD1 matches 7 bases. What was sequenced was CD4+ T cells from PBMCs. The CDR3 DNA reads TGTGCCAGTAGTACGCAACAGGGGCTCGGCTACACCTTC. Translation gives CASSTQQGLGYTF.